The clone carrying this T cell receptor beta chain was recorded only once. These data originate in a study of control samples from healthy donors and cancer patients. TCRdb's copy holds only in-frame clones and misses some; the assay was immunoSEQ multiplex PCR. Here the sample spans approximately 110,000 clones, 91% being singletons. Specimen: blood. The sequence derives from a woman between 18 and 30 years old in good health.

The CDR3 spells CASSQGPSGQGFYGYTF. CDR3 nucleotide sequence: TGCGCCAGCAGCCAAGGCCCCTCGGGGCAGGGCTTCTATGGCTACACCTTC. The chain has TRBV4-3 and TRBJ1-2; D possibly corresponds to TRBD1 (5 bases). The CDR3 has 17 residues. V shed 1 base and J shed 4 bases, with 19 bases lying between them. Looked up from germline, CDR1 is LGHNA and CDR2 is YSLEER.